This TCR beta chain stems from a study of response to subunit inactivated influenza vaccine. General study results and limits: Researchers suggested that each seasonal influenza vaccination recruits few new T cells.

TCRdb redid the calling of the RT-PCR reads with MiXCR, one entry per CDR3 protein. The profile shows fewer than 400,000 distinct CDR3 sequences, less than 25% of them singletons. The germline V and J ends were trimmed by 4 bases and 1 base, with 10 bases remaining between them. CDR1 and CDR2 from the germline V gene are SQVTM and ANQGSEA. The CDR3 is 13 residues long. As concerns this clonotype: What it recognizes is unknown.

The material was PBMCs from blood, obtained approximately 20 months after vaccination. The sequence was collected from a man between 45 and 75 years old who received an inactivated influenza vaccine. J is TRBJ1-1 and V is TRBV29-1; a possible D gene is TRBD1 (6 bases). CDR3 region: CSVGGQSNTEAFF. For the CDR3, the DNA is TGCAGCGTTGGGGGACAATCGAACACTGAAGCTTTCTTT.